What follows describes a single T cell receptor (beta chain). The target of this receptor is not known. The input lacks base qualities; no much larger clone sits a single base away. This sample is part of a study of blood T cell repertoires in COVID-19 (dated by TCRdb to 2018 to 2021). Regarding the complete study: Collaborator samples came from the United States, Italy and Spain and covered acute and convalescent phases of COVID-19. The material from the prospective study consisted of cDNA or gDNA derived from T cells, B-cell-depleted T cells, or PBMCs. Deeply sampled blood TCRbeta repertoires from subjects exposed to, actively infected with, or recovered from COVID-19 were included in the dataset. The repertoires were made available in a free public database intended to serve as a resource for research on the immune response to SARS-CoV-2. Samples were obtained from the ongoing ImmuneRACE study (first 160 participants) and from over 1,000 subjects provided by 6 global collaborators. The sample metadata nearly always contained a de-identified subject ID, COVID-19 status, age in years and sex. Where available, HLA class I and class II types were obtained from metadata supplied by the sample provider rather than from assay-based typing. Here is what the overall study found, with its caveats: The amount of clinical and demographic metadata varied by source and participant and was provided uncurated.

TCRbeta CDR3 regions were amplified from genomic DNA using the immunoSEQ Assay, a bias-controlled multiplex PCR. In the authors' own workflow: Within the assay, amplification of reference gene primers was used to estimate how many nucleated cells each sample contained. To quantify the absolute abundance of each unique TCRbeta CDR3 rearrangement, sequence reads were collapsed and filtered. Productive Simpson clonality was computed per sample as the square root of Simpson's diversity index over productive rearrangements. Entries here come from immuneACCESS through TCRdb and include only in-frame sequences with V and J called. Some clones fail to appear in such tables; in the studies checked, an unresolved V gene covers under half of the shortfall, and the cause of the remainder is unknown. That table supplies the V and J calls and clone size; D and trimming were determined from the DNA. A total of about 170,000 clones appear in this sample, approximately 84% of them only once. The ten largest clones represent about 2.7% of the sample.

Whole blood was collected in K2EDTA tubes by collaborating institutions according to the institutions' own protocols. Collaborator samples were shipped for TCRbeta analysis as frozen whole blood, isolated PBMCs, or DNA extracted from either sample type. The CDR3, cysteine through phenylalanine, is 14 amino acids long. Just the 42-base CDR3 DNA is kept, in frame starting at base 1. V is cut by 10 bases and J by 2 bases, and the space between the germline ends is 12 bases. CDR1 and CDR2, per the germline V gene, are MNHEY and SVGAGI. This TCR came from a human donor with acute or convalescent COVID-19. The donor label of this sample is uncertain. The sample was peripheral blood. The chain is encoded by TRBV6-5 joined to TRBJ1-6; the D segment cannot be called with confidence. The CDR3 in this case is CATQAGTYNSPLHF. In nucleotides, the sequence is TGTGCCACCCAGGCGGGGACCTATAATTCACCCCTCCACTTT.